In its sample, the clone carrying this TCR beta chain was seen a few times. Its antigen is unidentified. The trim removed 7 bases at V and 2 bases at J, leaving 6 bases unmatched. Germline values: CDR1 SQVTM, CDR2 ANQGSEA. The CDR3 spans 14 residues. TCRdb processed the 5' RACE reads anew with MiXCR; each CDR3 protein has one entry. The sample includes some 190,000 distinct CDR3 sequences, about 16% of them seen just once. This sample is part of a study of identical twins. Findings and caveats of the study: Insertions were reduced in abundant cord blood beta clonotypes but not in memory repertoires. The same donors were not followed; conclusions instead depended on cross-sectional statistical analysis.

This sample also belongs to another study, concerning T cells expressing NK-cell markers. That study reports: Each of six donors carried dominant NKG2C+ clonotypes accounting for about 1.0-8% of CD8+ T cells. Also leading the CD3+CD56-NKG2C+ fraction in a handful of donors were these clonotypes.

V gene TRBV29-1 combines with J gene TRBJ2-3; 10 bases are a match to TRBD2. The sequencing input was CD8+ T cells sorted from blood. This clonotype was obtained from a woman aged 18-29 years in good health. For the CDR3, the DNA is TGCAGCGCGAGAGGGACTAGCGCCACAGATACGCAGTATTTT. It is translated as CSARGTSATDTQYF.